This T cell receptor beta chain was found in a study of lymphopenia after photon versus proton radiotherapy. The study, taken as a whole, reports: Authors raise, but do not show, better survival with proton therapy. In patients who died, overall survival fell as post-nadir TCR diversity dropped more. After lymphocyte nadir, photon-treated repertoires showed oligoclonal expansion, especially CD8+ Temra. Photon-treated patients lost naive T cells and TCR diversity; proton-treated stayed stable.

Germline values: CDR1 SGHDT, CDR2 YYEEEE. V was pared by 3 bases and J by 7 bases, with 10 bases between. This CDR3 comprises 13 residues. TCRdb's copy holds only in-frame clones and misses some; the assay was immunoSEQ multiplex PCR. The sample has some 170,000 clones; approximately 86% are singletons. Worth noting for this clone: Antigen specificity is unknown.

The origin of this receptor is a man aged 50-60 years with gastric cancer. V usage is TRBV5-6 and J usage is TRBJ2-2; possible D gene TRBD2, 5 bases. The specimen comprised peripheral blood, sampled from a patient treated with photon-based radiotherapy. The CDR3 reads CASSSRGIGELFF. CDR3 coding DNA: TGTGCCAGCAGCTCGAGAGGGATCGGGGAGCTGTTTTTT.